The clone carrying this T cell receptor beta chain was observed a single time. A clone one base away is much larger, so this may be a read error. The CDR3 spans 14 residues. Deletions cut 2 bases from V and 0 bases from J, with 5 bases between. Germline V CDR1 and CDR2: SGHTA, FQGNSA. This sample was included in a study of PD-L1 blockade in urothelial cancer. The assay was immunoSEQ multiplex PCR, and TCRdb's table has in-frame clones only and misses some. The data contain 50,000 to 70,000 clones, approximately 75% of them seen just once; the ten biggest clones take up 1.5% to 2%. Sample time point: pretreatment peripheral blood.

This chain links TRBV7-2 with TRBJ1-3; D not resolved. The TCR comes from a man between 65 and 79 years old with urothelial cancer. The sequencing used PBMCs, collected around atezolizumab (anti-PD-L1) treatment. The CDR3 bases are TGTGCCAGCAGCTTACAGGTCTCTGGAAACACCATATATTTT. Amino acids: CASSLQVSGNTIYF.